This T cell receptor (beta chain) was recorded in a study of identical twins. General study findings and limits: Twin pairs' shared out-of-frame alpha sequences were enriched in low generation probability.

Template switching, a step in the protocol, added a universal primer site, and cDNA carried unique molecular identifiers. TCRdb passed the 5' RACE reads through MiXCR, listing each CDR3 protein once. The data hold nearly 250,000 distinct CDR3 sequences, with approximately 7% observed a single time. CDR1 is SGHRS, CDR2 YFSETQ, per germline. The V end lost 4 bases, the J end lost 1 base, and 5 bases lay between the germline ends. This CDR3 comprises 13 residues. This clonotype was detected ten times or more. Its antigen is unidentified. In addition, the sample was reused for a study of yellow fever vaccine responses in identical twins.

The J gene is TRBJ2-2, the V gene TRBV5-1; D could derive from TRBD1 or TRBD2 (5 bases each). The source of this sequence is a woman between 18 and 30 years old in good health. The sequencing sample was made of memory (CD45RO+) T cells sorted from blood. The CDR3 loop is CASSGGNTGELFF. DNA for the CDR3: TGCGCCAGCAGCGGGGGGAACACCGGGGAGCTGTTTTTT.